A single sample gave rise to the 18 T cell receptor beta chains below, sequenced in a study of OX40 agonist ivuxolimab in advanced cancers. Library generation was performed with the immunoSEQ multiplex PCR assay. Here the immuneACCESS table is served through TCRdb, limited to in-frame sequences with V and J called. Missing clones are a known gap in these copies; in checked studies unresolved V genes cover under half, and the rest lacks a known reason. This sample is represented by roughly 12,000 clones; about 86% of them were singletons. Jointly, the top ten make up about 28% of the sample. Sequenced material: CD4+ or CD8+ T cells sorted from blood, taken in a trial of the OX40 agonist ivuxolimab. The receptors here all came from an adult with an advanced solid tumor such as melanoma, head and neck, liver or kidney cancer.

In nucleotides, the CDR3 is TGTGCCAGCACCCCAGGAGGGGGCAATCAGCCCCAGCATTTT. Amino acid sequence: CASTPGGGNQPQHF. V usage is TRBV27 and J usage is TRBJ1-5, with a weak D call TRBD1 (5 bases). Trimming took 7 bases from V and 2 from J, leaving 12 bases between them. The CDR3 has 14 amino acids. Germline CDR1 reads MNHEY; CDR2 reads SMNVEV (reference sequence).

The genes are TRBV5-1 and TRBJ2-3; 8 nucleotides align to TRBD2. Germline lookup yields CDR1 SGHRS and CDR2 YFSETQ. After removal of 4 bases from V and 7 bases from J, the junction contained 11 bases not matched to a gene. The CDR3 is made up of 15 amino acids. CDR3 in DNA: TGCGCCAGCAGCCAGCGGGAGAATAGCTTGTATACGCAGTATTTT. Protein product: CASSQRENSLYTQYF.

V usage is TRBV20-1 and J usage is TRBJ1-2, with a possible D match to TRBD1 (5 bases). This CDR3 spans 11 amino acids. Germline values: CDR1 DFQATT, CDR2 SNEGSKA (reference sequence). The CDR3 coding sequence is TGCAGCCGCCCGGGGGTAGAGGGCTACACCTTC. It translates to CSRPGVEGYTF.

The V call is TRBV19, the J call TRBJ1-4; the D gene is possibly TRBD1 (5 bases). The CDR3 covers 15 residues. Germline V CDR1 and CDR2: LNHDA, SQIVND (reference sequence). Trimming shortened V by 5 bases and J by 8 bases, and 18 bases separated the two germline ends. The DNA for the CDR3 is TGTGCCAGTAGTGTCCCCGGGACTGGGGACGAAAAACTGTTTTTT. It yields the protein CASSVPGTGDEKLFF.

This rearrangement joins TRBV14 to TRBJ2-7, with a weak D call TRBD2 (5 bases). Germline V gene sequence: CDR1 SGHDN, CDR2 FVKESK. Trimming took 4 bases from V and 3 from J, leaving 10 bases between them. The CDR3 covers 13 residues. The CDR3 coding sequence is TGTGCCAGCAGCCGTCCTAGCAGCTACGAGCAGTACTTC. It yields the protein CASSRPSSYEQYF.

J is TRBJ2-7 and V is TRBV11-2; no clear D. The CDR3 is made up of 12 amino acids. Germline V lookup: CDR1 SGHAT, CDR2 FQNNGV. Trimming removed 1 base at V and 6 bases at J, with 7 bases between. In DNA, the CDR3 is TGTGCCAGCAGCTTAGTGGTCCTCGAGCAGTACTTC. Translated: CASSLVVLEQYF. Filled out from reference TRBV11-2 and TRBJ2-7, the complete variable domain reads EAGVAQSPRYKIIEKRQSVAFWCNPISGHATLYWYQQILGQGPKLLIQFQNNGVVDDSQLPKDRFSAERLKGVDSTLKIQPAKLEDSAVYLCASSLVVLEQYFGPGTRLTVT.

This chain connects TRBV18 to TRBJ2-2, with TRBD1 matching over 9 bases. The J segment lost 3 bases and the V segment lost 4 bases, leaving 9 bases of the junction unmatched. Germline lookup yields CDR1 KGHSH and CDR2 LQKENI. This CDR3 is built from 17 residues. DNA of the CDR3: TGTGCCAGCTCACTCAATCCGGGACAGGGATACACCGGGGAGCTGTTTTTT. Protein sequence: CASSLNPGQGYTGELFF. The full variable domain, rest sourced from reference TRBV18 and TRBJ2-2, is NAGVMQNPRHLVRRRGQEARLRCSPMKGHSHVYWYRQLPEEGLKFMVYLQKENIIDESGMPKERFSAEFPKEGPSILRIQQVVRGDSAAYFCASSLNPGQGYTGELFFGEGSRLTVL.

The chain is built from TRBV6-6 and TRBJ2-7, with 9 nucleotides matching TRBD1. The CDR3 consists of 14 residues. The germline CDR1 and CDR2 sequences are MNHNY and SVGAGI (reference sequence). Unmatched junction bases numbered 3, after V lost 5 bases and J lost 1 base. DNA for the CDR3: TGTGCCAGCAGTACGGACAGGGGATCCTACGAGCAGTACTTC. Residues: CASSTDRGSYEQYF.

This chain connects TRBV27 to TRBJ1-5; TRBD1 agrees at 9 bases. The CDR3 spans 19 residues. Germline values: CDR1 MNHEY, CDR2 SMNVEV (reference sequence). J gave up 5 bases and V 0 bases, and 14 bases lay outside the gene matches. CDR3 sequence (DNA): TGTGCCAGCAGTTTATCGGGCCCGGGACAGGGCGATCATTATCAGCCCCAGCATTTT. This gives the protein CASSLSGPGQGDHYQPQHF.

The chain carries TRBV28 and TRBJ2-7; D call uncertain. CDR3 length: 12 amino acids. The germline gives CDR1 MDHEN, CDR2 SYDVKM. V lost 7 bases, J lost 1 base, and 8 bases lay in between. The DNA for the CDR3 is TGTGCCAGCAACGGCAATTCCTACGAGCAGTACTTC. Protein: CASNGNSYEQYF.

The J gene is TRBJ2-1, the V gene TRBV9; possibly TRBD1 for D (6 bases). The ends were cut back, 3 bases at V and 6 bases at J, with 13 bases in the middle. This CDR3 is built from 14 residues. Germline lookup yields CDR1 SGDLS and CDR2 YYNGEE. In DNA, the CDR3 is TGTGCCAGCAGCGAAGGGGGAAGGGTCAATGAGCAGTTCTTC. Translating it yields CASSEGGRVNEQFF. The full variable domain, its missing parts supplied by reference TRBV9 and TRBJ2-1, is DSGVTQTPKHLITATGQRVTLRCSPRSGDLSVYWYQQSLDQGLQFLIQYYNGEERAKGNILERFSAQQFPDLHSELNLSSLELGDSALYFCASSEGGRVNEQFFGPGTRLTVL.

This sequence joins TRBV27 and TRBJ2-7; 9 bases agree with TRBD2. Germline V gene lookup returns CDR1 MNHEY and CDR2 SMNVEV (reference sequence). The CDR3 is 20 residues long. J was trimmed by 4 bases and V by 7 bases; bases with no gene match: 26. The chain's CDR3 is CASTFRASGTPIPGGYEQYF. In nucleotides, the CDR3 is TGTGCCAGCACCTTCCGGGCTAGCGGGACGCCTATTCCAGGGGGGTACGAGCAGTACTTC.

The V and J genes are TRBV18 and TRBJ2-3; D unresolved. Germline values: CDR1 KGHSH, CDR2 LQKENI. V was cut by 0 bases and J by 2 bases, with 6 bases left in between. CDR3 length: 14 amino acids. As DNA, the CDR3 is TGTGCCAGCTCACCACCGCTCTTCACAGATACGCAGTATTTT. Its translation: CASSPPLFTDTQYF.

This sequence joins TRBV28 and TRBJ2-7; D is ambiguous. Per the germline V gene, CDR1 is MDHEN and CDR2 is SYDVKM. The CDR3 consists of 11 residues. Trimming removed 8 bases from V and 1 base from J, with 6 bases in between. The CDR3 is CASSDSYEQYF. In DNA form, the CDR3 reads TGTGCCAGCTCCGATTCCTACGAGCAGTACTTC. Combining the CDR3 with reference TRBV28 and TRBJ2-7 gives the whole variable domain DVKVTQSSRYLVKRTGEKVFLECVQDMDHENMFWYRQDPGLGLRLIYFSYDVKMKEKGDIPEGYSVSREKKERFSLILESASTNQTSMYLCASSDSYEQYFGPGTRLTVT.

This clone was recorded once. The CDR3 spells CSIQDSTNEKLFF. Here the CDR3 DNA reads TGCAGCATCCAGGACTCGACTAATGAAAAACTGTTTTTT. The chain is built from TRBV29-1 and TRBJ1-4, with D unclear. Trimming took off 8 bases at V and 2 bases at J, with 12 bases between the two ends. This CDR3 contains 13 residues. In germline, CDR1 is SQVTM, CDR2 ANQGSEA.

This clone was detected only a few times. Here the CDR3 DNA reads TGTGCCAGCAGTTTATGGGGGCGCGGCCGGACTGAAGCTTTCTTT. It codes for CASSLWGRGRTEAFF. The gene calls are TRBV27 and TRBJ1-1, with a weak D call TRBD1 (6 bases). CDR3 length: 15 residues. Germline-derived CDR1 and CDR2 are MNHEY and SMNVEV (reference sequence). Trimming shortened V by 1 base and J by 5 bases, and 14 bases separated the two germline ends.

This sequence joins TRBV5-6 and TRBJ2-1; 13 nucleotides match TRBD2. This CDR3 has 14 amino acids. Germline CDR1 reads SGHDT; CDR2 reads YYEEEE. Unmatched junction bases numbered 3, after V lost 5 bases and J lost 7 bases. DNA for the CDR3: TGTGCCAGCAGTCGGGGACTAGCGGGAAATGAGCAGTTCTTC. Its protein product is CASSRGLAGNEQFF.

The rearrangement uses TRBV28 and TRBJ1-6, with D perhaps TRBD1 (6 bases). The germline V gene has CDR1 MDHEN and CDR2 SYDVKM. The V end was cut by 6 bases, the J end by 14 bases, with 20 bases between. CDR3 length: 14 residues. The CDR3 DNA reads as TGTGCCAGCAGCACCACAGGGTCCCCGAACTCCCTCCACTTT. Its translation is CASSTTGSPNSLHF.